The clone carrying this TCR beta chain was seen a handful of times. Its antigen is currently unknown. The sample holds other DNA sequences that translate to the same CDR3. The record originates from a study of shared clonotypes between healthy human individuals. General study results and limits: Researchers found naive subsets generally carried larger estimated richness than memory subsets.

Nashville, Tennessee was home to all donors, each a Caucasian adult. Measured with immunoSEQ multiplex PCR; TCRdb has only the in-frame clones, and not every one. Here the sample spans approximately 940,000 clones, around three quarters being singletons. The CDR3 length is 13 residues. The V and J ends lost 0 bases and 4 bases respectively, with 7 bases between them. The germline gives CDR1 GTSNPN, CDR2 SVGIG (reference sequence). The receptor was isolated from a man between 18 and 35 years old in good health. The chain has TRBV30 and TRBJ1-5, with D unclear. Material for sequencing was memory CD4+ T cells sorted from blood. The subset was: CD45RA-negative fraction. For the CDR3, the DNA is TGTGCCTGGAGTGTAAGGGAAAATCAGCCCCAGCATTTT. As protein: CAWSVRENQPQHF.